These T cell receptor beta chains were read from a single sample in a study of T cell repertoires in cytomegalovirus infection. TCRdb passed the reads through MiXCR, listing each CDR3 protein once. The sample carries a few hundred thousand distinct CDR3 sequences, approximately 14% recorded once. The sequencing input was PBMCs. The receptors come from a human donor in good health (CMV status not recorded). Some clones in this sample may be carry-over from other donors' samples. The CDR3 runs from the conserved cysteine through the conserved F or W. The order of the fields is D gene, clone size, V gene, J gene, CDR3 DNA, CDR3 protein. The D gene is left open where the match is weak. Clone size, where shown, is once, few, many, or a class for clones that have expanded.

.	.	TRBV6-6	TRBJ2-7	TGTGCCAGCAGTAGGGGGGACAGCTCCGTCTACGAGCAGTACTTC	CASSRGDSSVYEQYF
.	few	TRBV7-9	TRBJ2-7	TGTGCCAGCAGCTTAGAAGGGCTTGTCTACGAGCAGTACTTC	CASSLEGLVYEQYF
TRBD2	many	TRBV7-8	TRBJ2-1	TGTGCCAGCAGTCCAAGGAGCGGGATTACCTACAATGAGCAGTTCTTC	CASSPRSGITYNEQFF
.	many	TRBV7-3	TRBJ1-1	TGTGCCAGCAGCTTAGAAACGAACACTGAAGCTTTCTTT	CASSLETNTEAFF
.	many	TRBV7-4	TRBJ2-3	TGTGCCAGCAGCTTTAATCGACAGTTAGTAGATACGCAGTATTTT	CASSFNRQLVDTQYF
.	few	TRBV7-9	TRBJ2-6	TGTGCCAGCAGCTTTGGGCCTGGGGCCAACGTCCTGACTTTC	CASSFGPGANVLTF
TRBD1	many	TRBV7-2	TRBJ1-4	TGTGCCAGCAGCCGGCATCGGGACAGGAGCGAAAAACTGTTTTTT	CASSRHRDRSEKLFF
.	.	TRBV15	TRBJ2-5	TGTGCCACCAGCAGAGATCCCGGACTCAAAGAGACCCAGTACTTC	CATSRDPGLKETQYF
TRBD2	.	TRBV28	TRBJ2-7	TGTGCCAGCAAGGGAGCAACTAGCGGGAGCGGGTACGAGCAGTACTTC	CASKGATSGSGYEQYF
TRBD1	many	TRBV5-5	TRBJ1-1	TGTGCCAGCAGATCAATCGACGGGACAGGGAACACTGAAGCTTTCTTT	CASRSIDGTGNTEAFF
.	many	TRBV7-2	TRBJ1-1	TGTGCCAGCAGCTTATCTGGTTTGGGGACTGAAGCTTTCTTT	CASSLSGLGTEAFF
TRBD2	few	TRBV5-6	TRBJ2-7	TGTGCCAGCAGCCCATACCCAGCGGGGGAGCCCTACGAGCAGTACTTC	CASSPYPAGEPYEQYF
TRBD2	many	TRBV28	TRBJ2-2	TGTGCCAGCAGACCCGAAGGACTAGCGGGAGGGTTAACCGGGGAGCTGTTTTTT	CASRPEGLAGGLTGELFF
.	.	TRBV5-6	TRBJ2-1	TGTGCCAGCAGCCCAGGGTTCTTC	CASSPGFF
TRBD2	.	TRBV20-1	TRBJ2-2	TGCAGTGCTACCTCGGGACTAGCGGCCGGGGAGCTGTTTTTT	CSATSGLAAGELFF
.	.	TRBV6-2/TRBV6-3	TRBJ2-3	TGTGCCAGCAGTTACCAGTACAGCCCACATACGCAGTATTTT	CASSYQYSPHTQYF
.	.	TRBV3-1	TRBJ2-5	TGTGCCAGCAGCCAAGATGTTTGGGGGCGCCAAGAGACCCAGTACTTC	CASSQDVWGRQETQYF
.	.	TRBV12-3/TRBV12-4	TRBJ1-5	TGTGCCAGCAGTCTCAGGTGGCAAGGGCAGCCCCAGCATTTT	CASSLRWQGQPQHF
TRBD2	many	TRBV7-2	TRBJ2-1	TGTGCCAGCAGCTTAGCGACCTGGTCGGGGGGTGAGCAGTTCTTC	CASSLATWSGGEQFF
TRBD1	many	TRBV10-2	TRBJ1-6	TGCGCCAGCATCGGAGGGGGCCTAGGTGCGGATTCACCCCTCCACTTT	CASIGGGLGADSPLHF
.	many	TRBV4-2	TRBJ2-7	TGTGCCAGCAGTCACCGGGACGGGAACTACGAGCAGTACTTC	CASSHRDGNYEQYF
.	few	TRBV3-1	TRBJ2-5	TGTGCCAGCAGCCAAAGGACAGCTCACAAAGAGACCCAGTACTTC	CASSQRTAHKETQYF
.	many	TRBV7-2	TRBJ1-3	TGTGCCAGCAGCTTCATGGGGATCTCTGGAAACACCATATATTTT	CASSFMGISGNTIYF
TRBD1	few	TRBV20-1	TRBJ2-2	TGCAGTGCTAGTCGGGACAGGGACACCGGGGAGCTGTTTTTT	CSASRDRDTGELFF
.	few	TRBV19	TRBJ2-5	TGTGCCAGTAGTCTCGCGTGGGGCGCCTTAGAGACCCAGTACTTC	CASSLAWGALETQYF
.	few	TRBV18	TRBJ1-1	TGTGCCAGCTCACCATCTCCCCTAATGAACACTGAAGCTTTCTTT	CASSPSPLMNTEAFF
TRBD2	.	TRBV29-1	TRBJ2-3	TGCAGCGTCACGACTAGCGGGAGATGGGGGGCCACAGATACGCAGTATTTT	CSVTTSGRWGATDTQYF
TRBD2	many	TRBV7-2	TRBJ2-7	TGTGCCAGCAGCTTACGCGGGGGCTCCTACGAGCAGTACTTC	CASSLRGGSYEQYF
.	.	TRBV12-3/TRBV12-4	TRBJ2-1	TGTGCCAGCAGTTTAACAGCCAATGAGCAGTTCTTC	CASSLTANEQFF
.	many	TRBV5-4	TRBJ2-5	TGTGCCAGCAGCTTGGAGTTGCGGGCGGACGAAGAGACCCAGTACTTC	CASSLELRADEETQYF
.	many	TRBV20-1	TRBJ1-1	TGCAGCGGACAGTTGAACACTGAAGCTTTCTTT	CSGQLNTEAFF
.	many	TRBV27	TRBJ1-1	TGTGCCAGCAGCCCCCGTGGCCTGGGTCCAAAGAACACTGAAGCTTTCTTT	CASSPRGLGPKNTEAFF
.	many	TRBV7-8	TRBJ2-4	TGTGCCAGCAGCTTCCTGAGGGGGGGGCGGGACATTCAGTACTTC	CASSFLRGGRDIQYF
TRBD2	many	TRBV7-2	TRBJ2-3	TGTGCCAGCAGCTTACCGGGACTAGCGGGAGTCATGGGAGATACGCAGTATTTT	CASSLPGLAGVMGDTQYF
TRBD2	.	TRBV20-1	TRBJ2-1	TGCAGTGCCCTCGAGCGGGGAGAGGATGAGCAGTTCTTC	CSALERGEDEQFF
TRBD1	.	TRBV29-1	TRBJ2-7	TGCAGCGTTGAAGATTTAACAGGGGAAGGATACGAGCAGTACTTC	CSVEDLTGEGYEQYF
.	few	TRBV11-2	TRBJ1-1	TGTGCCAGCAGCTTAGGTGCCAGTTACACTGAAGCTTTCTTT	CASSLGASYTEAFF
TRBD2	many	TRBV6-2/TRBV6-3	TRBJ2-1	TGTGCCAGCAGTCAATCGTGGGCGGGAGGGTACAATGAGCAGTTCTTC	CASSQSWAGGYNEQFF
TRBD2	.	TRBV10-3	TRBJ2-1	TGTGCCATCAGTGGGACTAGCGGAGCCTACAATGAGCAGTTCTTC	CAISGTSGAYNEQFF
TRBD2	.	TRBV2	TRBJ2-2	TGTGCCAGCAGTGTTTCCACCTGGACTAGCGGGACCGGGGAGCTGTTTTTT	CASSVSTWTSGTGELFF
.	.	TRBV29-1	TRBJ1-5	TGCAGCGTTGTCGGGGGGTCAATAAGCAATCAGCCCCAGCATTTT	CSVVGGSISNQPQHF
.	many	TRBV7-2	TRBJ2-7	TGTGCCAGCAGCTTAGTTACCATCAGCCACGAGCAGTACTTC	CASSLVTISHEQYF
TRBD1	.	TRBV20-1	TRBJ1-1	TGCAGTGCTAGAGTCCAGGGGGGAGGCACTGAAGCTTTCTTT	CSARVQGGGTEAFF
.	.	TRBV20-1	TRBJ1-1	TGCAGTGGTACCGCGATGAACACTGAAGCTTTCTTT	CSGTAMNTEAFF
.	.	TRBV4-1	TRBJ1-4	TGCGCCAGCAGCCAAGAAGGGGATAATGAAAAACTGTTTTTT	CASSQEGDNEKLFF
.	.	TRBV11-3	TRBJ2-1	TGTGCCAGCAGCTTTTCACATAGCACCAATGAGCAGTTCTTC	CASSFSHSTNEQFF
.	few	TRBV6-2/TRBV6-3	TRBJ1-5	TGTGCCAGCAGTTACTCGATGGATCAGCCCCAGCATTTT	CASSYSMDQPQHF
.	many	TRBV12-3/TRBV12-4	TRBJ2-7	TGTGCCAGCGTAAGGACAGTGAATACCTACGAGCAGTACTTC	CASVRTVNTYEQYF
.	.	TRBV2	TRBJ2-2	TGTGCCAGCAACCGAGGACAATCGAACACCGGGGAGCTGTTTTTT	CASNRGQSNTGELFF
.	.	TRBV9	TRBJ1-1	TGTGCCAGCAGCGTAGCTAGGAGTAACACTGAAGCTTTCTTT	CASSVARSNTEAFF
.	.	TRBV10-2	TRBJ2-3	TGCGCCAGCAGTGAGAACCTAGCAGTAGATACGCAGTATTTT	CASSENLAVDTQYF
.	.	TRBV5-6	TRBJ1-2	TGTGCCAGCAGCTCAGGGTCTGGCTACACCTTC	CASSSGSGYTF
.	many	TRBV11-1	TRBJ2-1	TGTGCCAGCAGCCTAGCGTATTCTTACAATGAGCAGTTCTTC	CASSLAYSYNEQFF
TRBD1	many	TRBV28	TRBJ1-2	TGTGCCAGCGGGTATTACAGGGGCGACTATGGCTACACCTTC	CASGYYRGDYGYTF
.	.	TRBV6-5	TRBJ2-5	TGTGCCAGCAGTTACTCCCAGACAGGCGGCGGGGCGGCCCAGTACTTC	CASSYSQTGGGAAQYF